This entry concerns a single T cell receptor beta chain. Its antigen is as yet unknown. The sample belongs to a study of CD8+ T cells in alopecia areata. Study-wide findings and caveats: TCRs were shared less clearly across patients than in mice, possibly for HLA-related reasons. Resident alphabeta T-cell populations of normal skin are likewise subject to sequencing in scalp samples. Lesional scalp, especially alopecia totalis/universalis, showed higher clonality than normal scalp.

Investigators isolated RNA and reverse transcribed it into cDNA to act as the sequencing template. Assay used: immunoSEQ multiplex PCR; TCRdb lists only in-frame clones, some missing. Of approximately 150,000 clones in the sample, approximately 60% were seen once. The CDR3 loop spans 14 amino acids. Per the germline V gene, CDR1 is MGHDK and CDR2 is SYGVNS. J lost 7 bases, V lost 7 bases, and 9 bases had no gene match. The chain joins TRBV25-1 to TRBJ1-4, with TRBD1 matching 7 bases. Sequencing was done on a sample of CD4+ T cells sorted from blood. The sequence derives from a human donor in good health. The CDR3 is CASTDPGQSEKLFF. CDR3 DNA: TGTGCCAGCACCGATCCGGGACAGAGTGAAAAACTGTTTTTT.